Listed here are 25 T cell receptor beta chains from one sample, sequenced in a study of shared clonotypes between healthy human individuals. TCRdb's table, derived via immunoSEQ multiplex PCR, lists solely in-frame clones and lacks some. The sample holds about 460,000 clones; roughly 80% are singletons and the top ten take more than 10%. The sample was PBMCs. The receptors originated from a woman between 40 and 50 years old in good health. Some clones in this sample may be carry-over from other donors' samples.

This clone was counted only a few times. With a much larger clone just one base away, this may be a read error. The CDR3 loop reads CASRELQGVGTEAFF. The CDR3 DNA follows: TGTGCCAGCAGGGAATTGCAGGGTGTAGGAACTGAAGCTTTCTTT. V and J are TRBV25-1 and TRBJ1-1; possibly TRBD1 for D (5 bases). This CDR3 region has 15 residues. Germline CDR1 MGHDK, CDR2 SYGVNS.

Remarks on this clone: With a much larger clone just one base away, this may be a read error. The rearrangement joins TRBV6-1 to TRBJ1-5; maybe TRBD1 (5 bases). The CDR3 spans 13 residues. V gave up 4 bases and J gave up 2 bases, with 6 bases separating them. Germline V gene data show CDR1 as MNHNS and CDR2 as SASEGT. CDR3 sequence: CASSARGNQPQHF. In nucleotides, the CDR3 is TGTGCCAGCAGTGCCAGGGGCAATCAGCCCCAGCATTTT.

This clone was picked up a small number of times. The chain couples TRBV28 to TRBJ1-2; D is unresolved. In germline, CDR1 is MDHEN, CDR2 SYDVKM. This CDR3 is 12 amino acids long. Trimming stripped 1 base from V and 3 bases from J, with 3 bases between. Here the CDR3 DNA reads TGTGCCAGCAGTTTATACGACTATGGCTACACCTTC. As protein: CASSLYDYGYTF.

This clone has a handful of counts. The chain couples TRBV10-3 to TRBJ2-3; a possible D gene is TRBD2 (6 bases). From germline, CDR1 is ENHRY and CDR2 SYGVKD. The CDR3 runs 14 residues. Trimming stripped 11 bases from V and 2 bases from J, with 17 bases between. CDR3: CAASLGLNTDTQYF. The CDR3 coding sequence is TGTGCCGCCTCCTTGGGACTCAACACAGATACGCAGTATTTT.

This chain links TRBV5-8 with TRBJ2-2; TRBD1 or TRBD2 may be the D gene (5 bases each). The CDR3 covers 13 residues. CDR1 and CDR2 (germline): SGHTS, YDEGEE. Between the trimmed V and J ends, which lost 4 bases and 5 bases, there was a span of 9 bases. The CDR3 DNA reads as TGTGCCAGCAGCCCGGGGCCGACCGGGGAGCTGTTTTTT. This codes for CASSPGPTGELFF.

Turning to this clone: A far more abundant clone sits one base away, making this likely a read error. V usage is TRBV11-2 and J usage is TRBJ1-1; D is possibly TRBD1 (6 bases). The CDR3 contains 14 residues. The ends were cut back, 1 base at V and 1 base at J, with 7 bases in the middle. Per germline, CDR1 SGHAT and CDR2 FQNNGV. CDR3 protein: CASSLGTENTEAFF. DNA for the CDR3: TGTGCCAGCAGCTTAGGGACAGAGAACACTGAAGCTTTCTTT.

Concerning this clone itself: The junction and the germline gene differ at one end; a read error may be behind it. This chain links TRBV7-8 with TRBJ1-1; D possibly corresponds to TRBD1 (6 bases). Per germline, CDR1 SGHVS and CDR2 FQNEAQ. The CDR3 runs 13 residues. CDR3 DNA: TGTGCCAGCACCTTAGGGGGGGACGCTGAAGCTTTCTTT. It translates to CASTLGGDAEAFF. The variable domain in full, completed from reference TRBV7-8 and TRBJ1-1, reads GAGVSQSPRYKVAKRGQDVALRCDPISGHVSLFWYQQALGQGPEFLTYFQNEAQLDKSGLPSDRFFAERPEGSVSTLKIQRTQQEDSAVYLCASTLGGDAEAFFGQGTRLTVV.

The CDR3 here is CSVEGSGPGNTIYF. In nucleotides, the CDR3 is TGCAGCGTTGAAGGGTCAGGACCTGGAAACACCATATATTTT. The rearrangement links TRBV29-1 to TRBJ1-3; no clear D gene. Per the germline V gene, CDR1 is SQVTM and CDR2 is ANQGSEA. CDR3 size: 14 residues. V was shortened by 1 base and J by 2 bases, with 9 bases between the two germline ends.

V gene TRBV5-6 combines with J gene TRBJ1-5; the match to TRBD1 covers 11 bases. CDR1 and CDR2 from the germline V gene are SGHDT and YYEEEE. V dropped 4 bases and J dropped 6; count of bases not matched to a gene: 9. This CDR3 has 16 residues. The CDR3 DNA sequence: TGTGCCAGCAGCCGTAAACTGGGGACAGGGGGTCAGCCCCAGCATTTT. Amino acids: CASSRKLGTGGQPQHF.

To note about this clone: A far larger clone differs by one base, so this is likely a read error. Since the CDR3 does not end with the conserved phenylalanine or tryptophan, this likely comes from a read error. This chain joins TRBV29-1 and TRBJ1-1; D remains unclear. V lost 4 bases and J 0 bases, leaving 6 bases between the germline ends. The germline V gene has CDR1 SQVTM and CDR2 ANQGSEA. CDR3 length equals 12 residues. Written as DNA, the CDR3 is TGCAGCGTTGCTCCGGTGAACACTGAAGCTTTCTCT. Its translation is CSVAPVNTEAFS.

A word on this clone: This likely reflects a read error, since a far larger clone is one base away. This CDR3 is CASTDTPTGNTIYF. DNA of the CDR3: TGTGCCAGCACCGACACCCCTACTGGAAACACCATATATTTT. The rearrangement uses TRBV25-1 and TRBJ1-3; no clear D gene. The V and J ends lost 7 bases and 2 bases respectively, with 12 bases between them. Germline loops: CDR1 MGHDK, CDR2 SYGVNS. CDR3 size: 14 residues.

The CDR3 nucleotides are TGTGCCAGCAGTCCCAATACCTACAATGAGCAGTTCTTC. Protein: CASSPNTYNEQFF. The chain links TRBV27 to TRBJ2-1; D not certain. Looked up from germline, CDR1 is MNHEY and CDR2 is SMNVEV (reference sequence). Trimming took 5 bases from V and 2 from J, leaving 7 bases between them. The CDR3 is 13 amino acids.

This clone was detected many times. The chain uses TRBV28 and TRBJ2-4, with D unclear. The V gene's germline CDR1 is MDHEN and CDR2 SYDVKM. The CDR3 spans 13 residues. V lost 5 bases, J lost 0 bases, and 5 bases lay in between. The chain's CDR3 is CASSDIAKNIQYF. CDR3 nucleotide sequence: TGTGCCAGCAGTGACATAGCCAAAAACATTCAGTACTTC.

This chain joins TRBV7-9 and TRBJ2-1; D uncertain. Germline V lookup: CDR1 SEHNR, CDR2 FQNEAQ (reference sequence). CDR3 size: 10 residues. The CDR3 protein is CASLWGEQFF. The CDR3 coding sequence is TGTGCGAGCCTATGGGGTGAGCAGTTCTTC. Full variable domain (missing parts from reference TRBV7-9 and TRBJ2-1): DTGVSQNPRHKITKRGQNVTFRCDPISEHNRLYWYRQTLGQGPEFLTYFQNEAQLEKSRLLSDRFSAERPKGSFSTLEIQRTEQGDSAMYLCASLWGEQFFGPGTRLTVL.

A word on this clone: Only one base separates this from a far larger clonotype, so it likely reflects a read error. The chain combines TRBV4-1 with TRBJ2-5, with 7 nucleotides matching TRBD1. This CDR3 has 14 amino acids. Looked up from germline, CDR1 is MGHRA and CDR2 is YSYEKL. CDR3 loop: CASSQTGSKETQHF. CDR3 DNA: TGCGCCAGCAGCCAGACAGGGTCCAAAGAGACCCAGCACTTC.

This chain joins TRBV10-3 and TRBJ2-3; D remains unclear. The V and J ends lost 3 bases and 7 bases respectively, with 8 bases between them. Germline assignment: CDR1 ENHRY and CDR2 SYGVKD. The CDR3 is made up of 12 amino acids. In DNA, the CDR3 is TGTGCCATCAGTGATATGGTTAATACGCAGTATTTT. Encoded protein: CAISDMVNTQYF.

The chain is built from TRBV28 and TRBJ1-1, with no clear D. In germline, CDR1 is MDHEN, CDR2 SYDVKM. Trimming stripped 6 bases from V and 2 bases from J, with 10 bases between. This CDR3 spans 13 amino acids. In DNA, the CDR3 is TGTGCCAGCAGCTATAATGGAAACACTGAAGCTTTCTTT. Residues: CASSYNGNTEAFF.

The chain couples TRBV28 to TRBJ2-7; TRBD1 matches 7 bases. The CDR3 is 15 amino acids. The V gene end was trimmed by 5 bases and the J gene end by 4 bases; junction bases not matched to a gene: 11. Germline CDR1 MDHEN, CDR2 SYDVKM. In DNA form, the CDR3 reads TGTGCCAGCAGTCGAAGGACAGGAATAGGTTACGAGCAGTACTTC. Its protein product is CASSRRTGIGYEQYF.

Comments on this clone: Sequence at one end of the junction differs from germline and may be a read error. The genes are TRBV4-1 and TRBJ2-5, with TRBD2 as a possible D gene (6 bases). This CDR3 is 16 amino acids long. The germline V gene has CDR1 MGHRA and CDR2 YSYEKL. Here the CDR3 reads CASSQGVVAEQETQYF. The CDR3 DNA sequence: TGTGCCAGCAGCCAAGGTGTGGTAGCGGAGCAAGAGACCCAGTACTTC.

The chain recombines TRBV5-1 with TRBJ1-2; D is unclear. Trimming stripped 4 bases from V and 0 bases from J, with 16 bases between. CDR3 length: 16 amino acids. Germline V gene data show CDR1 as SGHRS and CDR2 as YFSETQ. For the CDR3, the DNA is TGCGCCAGCAGCCGAACTAGGCACCTAGCTAACTATGGCTACACCTTC. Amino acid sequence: CASSRTRHLANYGYTF. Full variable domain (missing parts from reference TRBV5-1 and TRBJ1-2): KAGVTQTPRYLIKTRGQQVTLSCSPISGHRSVSWYQQTPGQGLQFLFEYFSETQRNKGNFPGRFSGRQFSNSRSEMNVSTLELGDSALYLCASSRTRHLANYGYTFGSGTRLTVV.

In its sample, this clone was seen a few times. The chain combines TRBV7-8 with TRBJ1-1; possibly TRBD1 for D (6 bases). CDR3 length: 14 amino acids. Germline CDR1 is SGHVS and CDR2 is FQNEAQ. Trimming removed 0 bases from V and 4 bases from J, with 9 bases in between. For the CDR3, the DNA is TGTGCCAGCAGCTTAGCTGGACAGTCCACTGAAGCTTTCTTT. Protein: CASSLAGQSTEAFF.

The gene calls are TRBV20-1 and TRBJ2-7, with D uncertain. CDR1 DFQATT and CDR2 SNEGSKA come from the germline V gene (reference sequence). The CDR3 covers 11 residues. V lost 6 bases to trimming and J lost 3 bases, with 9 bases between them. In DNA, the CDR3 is TGCAGTGCGTATCCAGACTACGAGCAGTACTTC. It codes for CSAYPDYEQYF.

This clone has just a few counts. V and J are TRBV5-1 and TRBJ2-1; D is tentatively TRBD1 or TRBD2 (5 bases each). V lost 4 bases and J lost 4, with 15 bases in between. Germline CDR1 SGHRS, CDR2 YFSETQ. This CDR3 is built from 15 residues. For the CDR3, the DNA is TGCGCCAGCAGCCCCCCCAGGGACCATTACAATGAGCAGTTCTTC. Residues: CASSPPRDHYNEQFF.

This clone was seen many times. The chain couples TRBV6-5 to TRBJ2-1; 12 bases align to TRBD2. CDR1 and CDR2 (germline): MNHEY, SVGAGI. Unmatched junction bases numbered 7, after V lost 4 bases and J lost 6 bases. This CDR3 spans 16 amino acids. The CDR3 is CASSSRTSGASNEQFF. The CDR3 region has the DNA TGTGCCAGCAGTTCGCGGACTAGCGGGGCCAGCAATGAGCAGTTCTTC.

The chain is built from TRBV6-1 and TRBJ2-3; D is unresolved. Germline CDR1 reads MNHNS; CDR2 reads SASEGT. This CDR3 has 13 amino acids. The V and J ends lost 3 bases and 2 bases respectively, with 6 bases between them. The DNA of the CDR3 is TGTGCCAGCAGTGACGCCTACACAGATACGCAGTATTTT. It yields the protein CASSDAYTDTQYF.